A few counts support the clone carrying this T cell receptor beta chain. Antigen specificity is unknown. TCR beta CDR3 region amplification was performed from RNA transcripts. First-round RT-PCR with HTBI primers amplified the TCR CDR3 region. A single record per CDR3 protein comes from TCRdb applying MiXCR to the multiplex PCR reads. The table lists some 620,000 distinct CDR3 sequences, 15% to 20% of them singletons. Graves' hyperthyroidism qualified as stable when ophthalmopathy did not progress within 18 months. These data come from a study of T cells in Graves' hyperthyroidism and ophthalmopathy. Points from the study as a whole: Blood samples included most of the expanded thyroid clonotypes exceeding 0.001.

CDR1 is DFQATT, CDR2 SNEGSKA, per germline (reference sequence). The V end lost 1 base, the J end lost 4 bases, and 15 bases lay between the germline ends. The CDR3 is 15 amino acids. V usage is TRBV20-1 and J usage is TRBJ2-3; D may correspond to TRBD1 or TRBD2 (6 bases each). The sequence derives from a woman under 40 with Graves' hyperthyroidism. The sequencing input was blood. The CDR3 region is CSARAGANGADTQYF. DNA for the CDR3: TGCAGTGCTAGAGCGGGGGCTAATGGGGCAGATACGCAGTATTTT.